This is a list of T cell receptor beta chains from one sample in a study of cytomegalovirus exposure and HLA in healthy donors. Produced via immunoSEQ multiplex PCR; TCRdb's table is partial and in-frame only. Of some 110,000 clones listed, approximately 70% are singletons. Sequences were obtained from PBMCs. All receptors derive from a man younger than 45 in good health and CMV-seropositive. The CDR3 runs from the conserved cysteine through the conserved F or W. Fields, in order: D gene, clone size, V gene, J gene, CDR3 protein, CDR3 DNA. A D gene is named only where the DNA matches it firmly. Clone size appears in some rows only: once, few, many, or a class for an expanded clone.

-	-	TRBV27	TRBJ2-2	CASKQGSWTGELFF	TGTGCCAGTAAACAGGGATCATGGACCGGGGAGCTGTTTTTT
TRBD2	-	TRBV5-1	TRBJ2-3	CASSSELAGNTDTQYF	TGCGCCAGCAGTTCTGAACTAGCGGGGAACACAGATACGCAGTATTTT
TRBD1	few	TRBV28	TRBJ1-2	CASGTETGGARGYTF	TGTGCCAGTGGGACAGAGACAGGGGGCGCGAGGGGCTACACCTTC
TRBD2	few	TRBV6-1	TRBJ2-7	CASSARLAGRYEQYF	TGTGCCAGCAGTGCCCGACTAGCGGGGAGATACGAGCAGTACTTC
TRBD1	-	TRBV7-9	TRBJ1-2	CASSSGQGARYGYTF	TGTGCCAGCAGCTCTGGACAGGGGGCTCGGTATGGCTACACCTTC
-	once	TRBV2	TRBJ1-3	CASLGGGLWGNTIYF	TGTGCCAGCCTGGGGGGGGGCCTTTGGGGAAACACCATATATTTT
TRBD1	once	TRBV4-1	TRBJ1-2	CASSHRGGDYGYTF	TGCGCCAGCAGCCATAGAGGGGGCGACTATGGCTACACCTTC
-	-	TRBV4-2	TRBJ2-7	CASSQAGPYEQYF	TGTGCCAGCAGCCAAGCAGGGCCCTACGAGCAGTACTTC
-	few	TRBV11-2	TRBJ1-2	CASSLLRGGAGGYTF	TGTGCCAGCAGCTTACTTCGGGGGGGCGCAGGGGGCTACACCTTC
TRBD1	-	TRBV6-1	TRBJ1-2	CASSLQGANGYTF	TGTGCCAGCAGCCTACAGGGGGCGAATGGCTACACCTTC
TRBD2	-	TRBV12-5	TRBJ2-3	CASGLVRGGTDTQYF	TGTGCTAGTGGTTTGGTCCGGGGAGGGACAGATACGCAGTATTTT
TRBD1	few	TRBV5-1	TRBJ1-3	CASSTWTGDSGNTIYF	TGCGCCAGCAGCACATGGACAGGGGACTCTGGAAACACCATATATTTT
-	-	TRBV6-1	TRBJ2-5	CASSRGGAETQYF	TGTGCCAGCAGTAGAGGGGGAGCGGAGACCCAGTACTTC
TRBD2	-	TRBV15	TRBJ2-3	CATSKRDPADTQYF	TGTGCCACCAGTAAGCGGGACCCCGCGGATACGCAGTATTTT
-	once	TRBV10-3	TRBJ1-4	CAISESLEGGTNEKLFF	TGTGCCATCAGTGAGTCGCTAGAGGGCGGGACTAATGAAAAACTGTTTTTT
-	-	TRBV9	TRBJ2-2	CASSVSPSGNTGELFF	TGTGCCAGCAGCGTATCCCCAAGCGGGAACACCGGGGAGCTGTTTTTT
TRBD1	-	TRBV7-6	TRBJ1-1	CASSSRTGISTEAFF	TGTGCCAGCAGCTCAAGGACAGGAATTAGTACTGAAGCTTTCTTT
-	-	TRBV6-5	TRBJ1-6	CASSVLEASPLHF	TGTGCCAGCAGCGTTTTGGAGGCTTCACCCCTCCACTTT
TRBD1	-	TRBV7-2	TRBJ1-1	CASSQQGATEAFF	TGTGCCAGCAGCCAGCAGGGGGCGACTGAAGCTTTCTTT
TRBD1	-	TRBV11-1	TRBJ1-2	CASSRDRGRMNYGYTF	TGTGCCAGCAGCAGGGACAGGGGGCGGATGAACTATGGCTACACCTTC
TRBD1	-	TRBV6-1	TRBJ1-5	CASSDGQGDGEGQPQHF	TGTGCCAGCAGTGACGGACAGGGGGATGGTGAAGGTCAGCCCCAGCATTTT
-	-	TRBV5-1	TRBJ1-4	CASSLAPTGQTNEKLFF	TGCGCCAGCAGCTTGGCCCCGACAGGCCAAACGAATGAAAAACTGTTTTTT
-	-	TRBV7-8	TRBJ1-1	CASSPTDLNTEAFF	TGTGCCAGCAGTCCGACAGACTTGAACACTGAAGCTTTCTTT
TRBD1	-	TRBV5-4	TRBJ1-1	CASSTGQGHTEAFF	TGTGCCAGCAGCACGGGACAGGGGCACACTGAAGCTTTCTTT
TRBD2	-	TRBV29-1	TRBJ2-1	CSVLLRLAGEISYNEQFF	TGCAGCGTCCTACTCCGACTAGCGGGAGAAATTAGTTACAATGAGCAGTTCTTC
-	-	TRBV29-1	TRBJ1-2	CSADSYGYTF	TGCAGCGCGGACAGCTATGGCTACACCTTC
TRBD2	-	TRBV4-3	TRBJ2-3	CASSQGGLAGAGTDTQYF	TGCGCCAGCAGCCAAGGGGGACTAGCGGGAGCTGGCACAGATACGCAGTATTTT
-	once	TRBV5-1	TRBJ2-2	CASSLKNREGELFF	TGCGCCAGCAGCTTGAAGAACCGGGAAGGGGAGCTGTTTTTT